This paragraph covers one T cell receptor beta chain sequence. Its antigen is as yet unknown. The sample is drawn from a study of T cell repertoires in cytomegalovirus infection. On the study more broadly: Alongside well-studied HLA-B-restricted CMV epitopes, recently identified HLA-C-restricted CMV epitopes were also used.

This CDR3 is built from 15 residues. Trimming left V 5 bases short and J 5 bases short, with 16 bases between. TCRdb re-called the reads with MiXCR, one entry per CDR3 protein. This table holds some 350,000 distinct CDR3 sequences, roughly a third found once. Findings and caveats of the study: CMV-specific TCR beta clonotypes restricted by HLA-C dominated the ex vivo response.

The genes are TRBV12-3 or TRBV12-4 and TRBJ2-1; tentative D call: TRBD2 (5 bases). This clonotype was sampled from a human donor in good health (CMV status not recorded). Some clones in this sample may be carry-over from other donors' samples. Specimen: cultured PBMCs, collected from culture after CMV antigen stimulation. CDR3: CASSHWNPADNEQFF. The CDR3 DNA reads TGTGCCAGCAGTCACTGGAATCCAGCGGACAATGAGCAGTTCTTC.